This T cell receptor (beta chain) was obtained from a study of shared clonotypes between healthy human individuals (dated by TCRdb to about 2020). At the level of the whole study: The cohort comprised two women and a few men aged 18 to 49 years. Per donor, three plates each were used for CD4 naive and CD4 memory, two for CD8 naive, and one for CD8 memory. The study deeply sequenced blood TCR repertoires of several healthy adults to estimate repertoire size and the extent of clonotype sharing between individuals. Libraries were prepared and TCR repertoires were sequenced by different laboratories using diverse techniques, in order to increase sequencing depth and limit assay-specific biases. Each donor's leukapheresis produced roughly between roughly 0.85 and 9.5 billion PBMCs.

Using the deep immunoSEQ assay, TCR CDR3 regions were amplified from genomic DNA by multiplex PCR. For each cell subset, the extracted genomic DNA was distributed evenly across all wells of several immunoSEQ 96-well plates, and each plate served as one replicate. For sorted subsets, roughly 200 ng of genomic DNA, equivalent to some 30,000 T cell genomes, went into each replicate PCR. The purified libraries were quantified using a Qubit 3.0 fluorometer, sized with a Bioanalyzer 2100, and then quantified again using the KAPA Library Quantification kit. A separate single-read 150-cycle Illumina NextSeq 550 flow cell was used to sequence each immunoSEQ 96-well plate. The study's processing was this. Because the immunoSEQ output held only junctional sequences and lacked quality scores, the filtering could not match the filtering applied to full-length reads. Sequences were annotated with PyIR, a Python wrapper for IgBLAST v1.9, using IMGT germline references to assign V/J genes and CDR3. Reads with weak V/J assignments (E-value above 1e-6), missing CDR3, stop codons, out-of-frame junctions, or ambiguous translated residues were removed. A V3J clonotype was defined by an identical inferred V gene, J gene, and CDR3 amino acid sequence. Percentage overlap between repertoires was calculated by dividing the number of shared unique clonotypes by the size of the smaller repertoire. RTK rarefaction, the Chao1 estimator, and Recon v2.1 estimates of unobserved clonotypes were used to assess repertoire richness. OLGA was used to compute generation probabilities for all TCRbeta clonotypes that the gDNA method yielded from a handful of donors. TCRdb provides this immuneACCESS table in a form limited to in-frame rearrangements. Some clones are lacking; in checked studies, under half of them reflect an unresolved V gene, and why the rest are absent is not known. The V and J calls and clone size are taken from that table; D and trimming were inferred from the DNA. Here the sample has roughly 2.1 million clones; just over 90% occur a single time. 1.5% to 2% of the sample is taken by the ten largest.

Details on this clone: This receptor's antigen is unknown. No base qualities exist here, and no much larger clone lies one base off it.

The investigation overall reported the following: Sampling was restricted to blood, and TCR repertoires in tissues likely differ from the TCR repertoires found in blood. The small number of donors limited the genetic and exposure-history diversity represented. Naive subsets generally had larger estimated clonotype richness than memory subsets did. Based on pairwise subsampling, the degree of clonotype sharing among donors was expected to be affected by sequencing depth. Rarefaction of sorted-subset datasets indicated incomplete sequencing despite the large sequencing depth. Sharing across a handful of donors was observed for approximately 5% of naive CD4, 3% to 3.5% of naive CD8, about 2.5% of memory CD4, and roughly 0.4% of memory CD8 clonotypes. Compared with non-shared clonotypes, the clonotypes found in all four sorted-subset donors had higher generation probabilities.

CD8 naive samples were CD45RO-negative cells positively selected for CCR7, giving a CD45RA+CCR7+ population that excluded TemRA cells. Healthy HIV-negative adults with no recently reported acute infections or vaccinations were included as donors. Every donor was a Caucasian adult residing in Nashville, Tennessee, USA. Blood was collected by leukapheresis, and PBMCs were isolated by Ficoll-Histopaque density gradient centrifugation and then cryopreserved in liquid nitrogen vapor phase. Purity and quantity of every magnetically sorted T cell population were checked by analytical flow cytometry. Genomic DNA was isolated from each sorted fraction and quantified by UV absorbance on a Nanodrop 2000c. Measured from the cysteine to the phenylalanine, the CDR3 is 14 residues long. Only the CDR3 part of the read is kept: 42 bases, read in frame from the first base. The germline V gene encodes CDR1 SNHLY and CDR2 FYNNEI. V and J are truncated by 3 bases and 0 bases respectively, leaving an intervening sequence of 8 bases.

The specimen sequenced was naive CD8+ T cells from PBMCs. This sample's cell subset or site label indicates: CD45RA+CCR7+. The chain employs TRBV2 and TRBJ1-1, with the D gene uncertain. This TCR derives from a man aged 18 to 30 in good health. Some clones in this sample may be carry-over from other donors' samples. The CDR3 has the sequence CASSDRFMNTEAFF. The sequenced DNA: TGTGCCAGCAGTGACCGGTTCATGAACACTGAAGCTTTCTTT. The full variable domain, completed from the reference TRBV2 and TRBJ1-1 proteins outside the CDR3, reads EPEVTQTPSHQVTQMGQEVILRCVPISNHLYFYWYRQILGQKVEFLVSFYNNEISEKSEIFDDQFSVERPDGSNFTLKIRSTKLEDSAMYFCASSDRFMNTEAFFGQGTRLTVV.